This T cell receptor beta chain stems from a study of T cells after yellow fever vaccination. Study results and limitations: Contaminating bulk clonotypes could be abundant in FACS-sorted repertoires. In post-booster samples, most primary-vaccination clones reappeared (96% CD4, 88% CD8). The secondary response showed a weaker magnitude and a faster peak, day 5 versus 15.

This clonotype was counted between two and nine times. The antigen remains undetermined. V was clipped by 2 bases and J by 4 bases, with 11 bases between them. The CDR3 has 15 residues. Germline lookup yields CDR1 SGHVS and CDR2 FQNEAQ. TCRdb processed the 5' RACE reads anew with MiXCR; each CDR3 protein has one entry. Of around 340,000 distinct CDR3 sequences listed, roughly 8.7% are singletons. The clonotype comes from a man younger than 35 who received the YFV17D yellow fever vaccine. The chain recombines TRBV7-8 with TRBJ1-4; D is uncertain. The sequenced sample was PBMCs, obtained on the day of the first yellow fever vaccination. CDR3: CASSLLIGLNEKLFF. The CDR3 nucleotides are TGTGCCAGCAGCTTACTGATAGGGCTTAATGAAAAACTGTTTTTT.